This TCR beta chain comes out of a study of T cells in Graves' hyperthyroidism and ophthalmopathy (dated by TCRdb to between 2018 and 2021). Study-level background: Peripheral blood was sampled at the time of initial diagnosis, prior to any treatment. A discovery cohort of 95 to 100 patients, 43 with Graves' ophthalmopathy and 55 to 65 with stable Graves' hyperthyroidism, was used to find distinguishing TCR V-J signatures. An independent validation cohort of around 20 hyperthyroidism patients and about 16 patients who later progressed to ophthalmopathy tested prospective prediction of ophthalmopathy. The approximately 95 discovery patients were divided at random into training and test sets in a 7:3 ratio. In addition, the study compared T-cell repertoires in thyroid tissue and in blood from roughly 6 Graves' hyperthyroidism patients. After sampling, hyperthyroidism patients received methimazole starting at 30 mg daily, and ophthalmopathy patients received high-dose intravenous methylprednisolone. The paper describes TCR Vbeta CDR3 sequencing of 130 to 150 peripheral blood samples, made up of 43 ophthalmopathy patients, around 78 hyperthyroidism patients and roughly 17 progressor patients.

The TCR beta CDR3 regions were amplified from RNA transcripts. The TCR CDR3 was subjected to a first round of RT-PCR using the HTBI primer set and the Qiagen OneStep RT-PCR kit. A second multiplex PCR round built the libraries, followed by size selection and purification. Libraries were sequenced paired-end with 100 bp reads on an Illumina HiSeq2000. The paper's data handling went like this. Raw data were processed with SOAPnuke, discarding reads with adapters, uncalled bases, mean Phred below 15, or no exact constant-primer or identifier match. High-quality paired reads were merged using COPE v1.2.5, and each unique nucleotide sequence was defined as a clonotype. MiTCR v1.1 was used to align clonotypes to the IMGT TRBV, TRBD and TRBJ reference segments. Only V-J combinations with frequency above 0.0001, covering 99% to 99.2% of repertoires, were analysed. The TCS score was defined as the ratio of F50 (clonal expansion) to E x V (chaos), calculated using BLOSUM62-based TCRdist between CDR3 peptides within each V-J. Welch's t-statistics and random forest reduced around 520 V-J features to 10 to 15, which were used in a naive Bayes classifier (R e1071). Using fastp trimming at Q25 and MiXCR clonotype assembly, TCRdb reanalyzed the public sequencing data and kept in-frame beta chains. Every CDR3 protein is listed once, alongside the most common genes and DNA of its rows. The V and J calls and clone size are TCRdb's, not the authors'. The sample contains 400,000 to 600,000 distinct CDR3 sequences, about 15% of them found a single time. Around 32% of the sample is in the top ten clones.

On the study overall, not on this receptor specifically: A 13 V-J signature model separated ophthalmopathy from stable hyperthyroidism, with 87.88% sensitivity and about 81% specificity in cross-validation and 80%/75% in testing. Most expanded thyroid clonotypes (frequency above 0.001) were also detected in blood, a finding suggesting that blood repertoires may reflect thyroid immune responses. Sample size was not statistically predetermined, and investigators were not blinded to group allocation. In validation, the model predicted progression to ophthalmopathy a median of about 5.9 months before onset, with roughly 71% sensitivity and about 72% specificity.

In the ophthalmopathy patients, disease was moderately to severely active, with a Clinical Activity Score of 3 or more, a NOSPECS grade of 4 or more, and a duration of less than 3 months. The study excluded patients with uncontrolled infections, other autoimmune diseases, pregnancy or lactation. Diagnoses relied on clinical symptoms, serum thyroxine and TRAb, thyroid ultrasound and orbital computed tomography. PBMCs were isolated from 7.5 to 10 ml of fresh peripheral blood by Ficoll-Paque density gradient centrifugation. Total RNA was extracted using Trizol reagent, and RNA quality was assessed on an Agilent 2100 Bioanalyzer. With regard to this clonotype: Its antigen target is currently unknown. No much larger clone exists at a distance of one base, and base qualities are not known.

Reading from cysteine to phenylalanine, the CDR3 counts 13 amino acids. CDR3 DNA only is kept here, 39 bases in frame from base 1. Trimmed from V: 4 bases; trimmed from J: 8 bases; junction bases lacking a gene match: 6. Via the germline V gene, CDR1 is SGHRS and CDR2 YFSETQ. The sequence came from a woman aged 30 to 39 with Graves' ophthalmopathy. Specimen: blood. The chain is encoded by TRBV5-1 joined to TRBJ1-1, with 9 bases matching TRBD1. This receptor has the CDR3 CASSRDRVGEAFF. The bases are TGCGCCAGCAGCCGGGACAGGGTGGGGGAAGCTTTCTTT.